The text below deals with one T cell receptor (beta chain). Trimming took 4 bases from V and 4 from J; bases not matched to a gene: 2. Germline CDR1 is LGHNA and CDR2 is YSLEER. CDR3 size: 14 residues. This specimen belongs to a study of shared T cell receptors in the human thymus. Libraries were prepared by immunoSEQ multiplex PCR; TCRdb keeps only in-frame clonotypes and omits some of them. The sample has 550,000 to 800,000 clones, 75% to 90% seen once. The same sample was also studied in work on human thymus T cells. That paper notes: V and J genes seemed to be used with bias in thymic and blood repertoires. What related research reported was that thymic repertoires overlapped highly among unrelated individuals.

The receptor's source is a girl in the first two years of life with a congenital heart defect. The sample was thymocytes. The chain is built from TRBV4-3 and TRBJ1-5; 9 bases align to TRBD1. This chain's CDR3 is CASSRDRVNQPQHF. As DNA, the CDR3 is TGCGCCAGCAGCCGGGACAGGGTGAATCAGCCCCAGCATTTT.